This TCR beta chain was recorded in a study of a mutant IDH1 vaccine in newly diagnosed glioma. Study details: Investigators started vaccination 4-6 weeks after radiotherapy alone, or with temozolomide cycles. Those enrolled had earlier been treated with radiotherapy, temozolomide, or both, mostly both.

Whole-study findings and limits: Pseudoprogression seemed unrelated to changes in top peripheral T cell clonotypes.

Germline CDR1 reads SGHRS; CDR2 reads YFSETQ. Deletions cut 3 bases from V and 5 bases from J, with 12 bases between. The CDR3 covers 13 residues. Using immunoSEQ multiplex PCR, the repertoire was profiled, and TCRdb retains in-frame clones only, with some absent. The profile shows some 80,000 clones, about 85% of them singletons. As to this clone: As yet, its antigen is unknown.

Time point in this sample: week 23, last vaccination. The vaccine gave 300 ug of a 20-mer mutant IDH1 peptide subcutaneously per dose. Donor tumors were new WHO grade 3 or 4 IDH1-mutant, ATRX-lost astrocytomas. Specimen: PBMCs, collected from a glioma patient whose treatment included an IDH1 peptide vaccine. This clonotype was obtained from a woman aged 45-65 years with glioma. This rearrangement joins TRBV5-1 to TRBJ2-7, with D perhaps matching TRBD1 or TRBD2 (6 bases each). In DNA, the CDR3 is TGCGCCAGCAGCTACCCAGGGGAGGACGAGCAGTACTTC. Its protein is CASSYPGEDEQYF.